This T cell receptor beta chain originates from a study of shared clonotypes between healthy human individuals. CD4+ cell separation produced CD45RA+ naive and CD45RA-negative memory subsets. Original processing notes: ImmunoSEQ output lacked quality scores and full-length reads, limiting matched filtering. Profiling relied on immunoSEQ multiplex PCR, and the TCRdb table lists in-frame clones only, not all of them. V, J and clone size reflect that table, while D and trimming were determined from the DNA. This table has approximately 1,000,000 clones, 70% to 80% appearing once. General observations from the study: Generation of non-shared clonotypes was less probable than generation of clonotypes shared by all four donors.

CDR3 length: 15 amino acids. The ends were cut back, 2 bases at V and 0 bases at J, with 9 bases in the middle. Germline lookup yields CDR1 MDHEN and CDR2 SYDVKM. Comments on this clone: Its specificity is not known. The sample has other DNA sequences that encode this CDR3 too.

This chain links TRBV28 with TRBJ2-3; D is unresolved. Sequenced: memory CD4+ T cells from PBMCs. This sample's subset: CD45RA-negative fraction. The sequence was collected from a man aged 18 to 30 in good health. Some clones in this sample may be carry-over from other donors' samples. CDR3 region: CASSLAGDSTDTQYF. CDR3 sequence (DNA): TGTGCCAGCAGTTTAGCAGGCGACAGCACAGATACGCAGTATTTT. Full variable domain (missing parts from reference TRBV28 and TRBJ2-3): DVKVTQSSRYLVKRTGEKVFLECVQDMDHENMFWYRQDPGLGLRLIYFSYDVKMKEKGDIPEGYSVSREKKERFSLILESASTNQTSMYLCASSLAGDSTDTQYFGPGTRLTVL.